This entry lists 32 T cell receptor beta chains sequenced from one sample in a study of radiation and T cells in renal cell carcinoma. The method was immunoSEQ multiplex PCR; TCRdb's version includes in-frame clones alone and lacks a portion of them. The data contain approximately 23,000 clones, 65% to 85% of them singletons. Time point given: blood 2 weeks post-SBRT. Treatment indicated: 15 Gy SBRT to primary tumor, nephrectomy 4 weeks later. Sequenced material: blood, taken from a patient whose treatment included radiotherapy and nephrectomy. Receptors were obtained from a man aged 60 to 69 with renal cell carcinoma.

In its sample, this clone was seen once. Here the CDR3 reads CSVSRGAGNTIYF. As DNA, the CDR3 is TGCAGCGTCAGCAGGGGAGCTGGAAACACCATATATTTT. J is TRBJ1-3 and V is TRBV29-1; a possible D gene is TRBD1 (6 bases). This CDR3 has 13 residues. CDR1 is SQVTM, CDR2 ANQGSEA, per germline. Trimming pared 6 bases from V and 2 bases from J, leaving 11 bases between.

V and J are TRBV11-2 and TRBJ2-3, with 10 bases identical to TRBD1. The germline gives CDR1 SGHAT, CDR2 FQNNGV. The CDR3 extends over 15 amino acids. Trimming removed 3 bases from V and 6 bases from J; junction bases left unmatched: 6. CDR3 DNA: TGTGCCAGCAGCTTTTGGGACAGGGGAGAGGATACGCAGTATTTT. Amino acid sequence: CASSFWDRGEDTQYF.

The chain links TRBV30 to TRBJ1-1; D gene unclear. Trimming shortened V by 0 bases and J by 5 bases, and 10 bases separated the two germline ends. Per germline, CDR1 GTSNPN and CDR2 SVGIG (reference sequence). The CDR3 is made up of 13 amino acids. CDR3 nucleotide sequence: TGTGCCTGGAGTGTATGGTTGGGGACTGAAGCTTTCTTT. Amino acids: CAWSVWLGTEAFF.

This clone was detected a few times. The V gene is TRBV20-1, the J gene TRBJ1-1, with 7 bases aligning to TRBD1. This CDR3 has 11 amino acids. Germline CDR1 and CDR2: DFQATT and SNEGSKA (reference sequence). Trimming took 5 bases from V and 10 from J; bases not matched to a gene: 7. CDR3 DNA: TGCAGTGCTCAAACCGGGACAGCAGCTTTCTTT. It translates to CSAQTGTAAFF.

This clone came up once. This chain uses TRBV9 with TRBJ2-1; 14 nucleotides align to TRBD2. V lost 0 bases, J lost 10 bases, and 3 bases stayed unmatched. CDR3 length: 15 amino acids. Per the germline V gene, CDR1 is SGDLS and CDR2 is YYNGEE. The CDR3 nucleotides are TGTGCCAGCAGCGTAGGACTAGCGGGAGGGTGGGAGCAGTTCTTC. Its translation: CASSVGLAGGWEQFF.

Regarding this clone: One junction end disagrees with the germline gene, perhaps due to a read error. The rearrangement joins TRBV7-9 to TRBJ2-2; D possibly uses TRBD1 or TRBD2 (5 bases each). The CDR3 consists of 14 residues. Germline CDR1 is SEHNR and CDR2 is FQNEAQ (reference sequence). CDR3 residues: CAGRPGANTGELFF. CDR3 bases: TGTGCCGGCAGACCCGGGGCTAACACCGGGGAGCTGTTTTTT. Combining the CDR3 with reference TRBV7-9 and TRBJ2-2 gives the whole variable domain DTGVSQNPRHKITKRGQNVTFRCDPISEHNRLYWYRQTLGQGPEFLTYFQNEAQLEKSRLLSDRFSAERPKGSFSTLEIQRTEQGDSAMYLCAGRPGANTGELFFGEGSRLTVL.

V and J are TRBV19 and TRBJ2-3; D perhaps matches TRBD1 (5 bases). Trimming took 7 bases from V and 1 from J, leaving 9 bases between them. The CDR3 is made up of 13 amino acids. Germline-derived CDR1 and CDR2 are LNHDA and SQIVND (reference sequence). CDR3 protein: CASKGDGTDTQYF. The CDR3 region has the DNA TGTGCCAGTAAAGGGGATGGCACAGATACGCAGTATTTT.

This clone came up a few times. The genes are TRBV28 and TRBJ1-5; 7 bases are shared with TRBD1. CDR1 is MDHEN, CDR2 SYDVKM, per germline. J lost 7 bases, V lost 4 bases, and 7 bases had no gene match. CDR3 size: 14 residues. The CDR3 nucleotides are TGTGCCAGCAGTTCCGAAGGGGGCTGGCAGCCCCAGCATTTT. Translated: CASSSEGGWQPQHF.

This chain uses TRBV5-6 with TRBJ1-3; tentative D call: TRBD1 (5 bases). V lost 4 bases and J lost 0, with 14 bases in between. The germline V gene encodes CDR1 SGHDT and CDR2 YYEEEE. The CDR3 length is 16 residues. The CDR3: CASSGTGRDSGNTIYF. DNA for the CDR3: TGTGCCAGCAGCGGAACGGGACGCGACTCTGGAAACACCATATATTTT.

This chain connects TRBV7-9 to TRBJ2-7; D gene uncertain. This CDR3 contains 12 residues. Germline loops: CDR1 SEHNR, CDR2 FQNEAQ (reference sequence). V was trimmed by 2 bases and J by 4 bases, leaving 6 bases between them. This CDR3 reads CASSLIGYEQYF. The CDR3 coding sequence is TGTGCCAGCAGCTTAATAGGGTACGAGCAGTACTTC.

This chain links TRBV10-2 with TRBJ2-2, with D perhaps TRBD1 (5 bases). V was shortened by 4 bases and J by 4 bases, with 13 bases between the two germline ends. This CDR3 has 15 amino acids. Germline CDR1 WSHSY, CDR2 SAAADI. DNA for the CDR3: TGCGCCAGCAGTGTAGCCAGGGTGGGCACCGGGGAGCTGTTTTTT. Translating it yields CASSVARVGTGELFF.

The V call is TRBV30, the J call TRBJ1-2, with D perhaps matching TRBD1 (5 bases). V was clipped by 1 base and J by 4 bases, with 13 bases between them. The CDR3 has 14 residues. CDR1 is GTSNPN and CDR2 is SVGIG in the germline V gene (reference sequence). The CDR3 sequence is CAWSAVGGAYGYTF. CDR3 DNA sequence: TGTGCCTGGAGTGCAGTTGGAGGGGCCTATGGCTACACCTTC.

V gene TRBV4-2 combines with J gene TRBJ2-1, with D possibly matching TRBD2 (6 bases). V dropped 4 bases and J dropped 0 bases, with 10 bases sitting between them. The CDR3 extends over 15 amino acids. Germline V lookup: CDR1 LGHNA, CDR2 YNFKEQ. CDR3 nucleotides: TGTGCCAGCAGCCGAGGAGGGAGCTCCTACAATGAGCAGTTCTTC. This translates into CASSRGGSSYNEQFF.

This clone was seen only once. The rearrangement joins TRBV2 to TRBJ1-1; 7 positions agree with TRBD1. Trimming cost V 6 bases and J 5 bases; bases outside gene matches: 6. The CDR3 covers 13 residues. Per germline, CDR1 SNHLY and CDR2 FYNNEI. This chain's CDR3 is CASSPTGVTEAFF. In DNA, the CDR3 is TGTGCCAGCAGCCCTACAGGGGTTACTGAAGCTTTCTTT.

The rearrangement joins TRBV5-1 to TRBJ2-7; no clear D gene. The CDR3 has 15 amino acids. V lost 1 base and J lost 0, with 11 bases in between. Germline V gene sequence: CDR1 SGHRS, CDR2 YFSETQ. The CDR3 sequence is CASSLPTDLSYEQYF. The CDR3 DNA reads TGCGCCAGCAGCTTGCCAACGGACCTCTCCTACGAGCAGTACTTC.

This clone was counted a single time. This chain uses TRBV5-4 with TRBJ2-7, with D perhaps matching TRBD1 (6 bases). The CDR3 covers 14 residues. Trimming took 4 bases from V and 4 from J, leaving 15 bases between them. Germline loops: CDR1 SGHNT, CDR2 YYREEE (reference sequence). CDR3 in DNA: TGTGCCAGCAGCCTACAGGGAAGGGCTTACGAGCAGTACTTC. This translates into CASSLQGRAYEQYF.

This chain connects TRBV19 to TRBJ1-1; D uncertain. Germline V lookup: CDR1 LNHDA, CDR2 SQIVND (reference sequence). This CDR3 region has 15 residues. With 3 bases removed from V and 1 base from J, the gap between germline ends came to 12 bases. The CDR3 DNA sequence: TGTGCCAGTAGTATCCGAGGGCTTGGGAACACTGAAGCTTTCTTT. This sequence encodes CASSIRGLGNTEAFF.

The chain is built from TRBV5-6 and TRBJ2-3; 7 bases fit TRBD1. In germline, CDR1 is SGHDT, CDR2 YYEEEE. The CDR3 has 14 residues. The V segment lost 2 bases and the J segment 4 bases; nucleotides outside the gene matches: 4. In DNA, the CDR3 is TGTGCCAGCAGCTTAACAGGGGTAGCAGATACGCAGTATTTT. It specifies CASSLTGVADTQYF.

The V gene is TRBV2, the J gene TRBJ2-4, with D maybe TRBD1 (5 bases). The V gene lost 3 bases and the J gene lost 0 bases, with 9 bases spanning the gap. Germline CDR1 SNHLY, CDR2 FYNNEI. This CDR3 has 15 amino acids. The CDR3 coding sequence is TGTGCCAGCAGTGACAGGGTCCTAGCCAAAAACATTCAGTACTTC. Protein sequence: CASSDRVLAKNIQYF.

The CDR3 protein is CASSVSGSYSFSPLHF. CDR3 bases: TGTGCCAGCAGTGTCTCAGGGTCCTACTCGTTTTCACCCCTCCACTTT. This chain links TRBV6-1 with TRBJ1-6; tentatively, D is TRBD1 (5 bases). Per germline, CDR1 MNHNS and CDR2 SASEGT. The CDR3 extends over 16 amino acids. Trimming stripped 4 bases from V and 9 bases from J, with 19 bases between.

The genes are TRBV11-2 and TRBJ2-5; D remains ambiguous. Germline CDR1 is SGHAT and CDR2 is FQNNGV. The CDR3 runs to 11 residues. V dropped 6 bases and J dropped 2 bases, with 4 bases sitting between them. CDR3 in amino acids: CASSGQETQYF. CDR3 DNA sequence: TGTGCCAGCAGTGGTCAAGAGACCCAGTACTTC.

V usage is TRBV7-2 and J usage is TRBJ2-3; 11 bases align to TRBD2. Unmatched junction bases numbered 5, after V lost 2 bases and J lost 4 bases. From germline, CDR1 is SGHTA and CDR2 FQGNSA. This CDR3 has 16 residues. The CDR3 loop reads CASSLKLAGVADTQYF. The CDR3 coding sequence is TGTGCCAGCAGCTTAAAACTAGCGGGAGTCGCAGATACGCAGTATTTT.

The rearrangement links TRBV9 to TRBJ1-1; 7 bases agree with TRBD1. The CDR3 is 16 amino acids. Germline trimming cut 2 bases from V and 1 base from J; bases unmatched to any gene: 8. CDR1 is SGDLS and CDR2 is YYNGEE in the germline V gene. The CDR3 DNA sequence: TGTGCCAGCAGCGTGGGGGCAGGGGGTCAGAACACTGAAGCTTTCTTT. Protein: CASSVGAGGQNTEAFF. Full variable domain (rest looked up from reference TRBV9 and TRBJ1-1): DSGVTQTPKHLITATGQRVTLRCSPRSGDLSVYWYQQSLDQGLQFLIQYYNGEERAKGNILERFSAQQFPDLHSELNLSSLELGDSALYFCASSVGAGGQNTEAFFGQGTRLTVV.

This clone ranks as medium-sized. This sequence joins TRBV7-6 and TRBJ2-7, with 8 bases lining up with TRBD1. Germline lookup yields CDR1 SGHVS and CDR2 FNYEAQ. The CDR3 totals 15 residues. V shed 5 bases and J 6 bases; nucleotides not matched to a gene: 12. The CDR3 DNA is TGTGCCAGCAGCCCGATGTCAGGACAGGGAGGCGAGCAGTACTTC. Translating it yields CASSPMSGQGGEQYF. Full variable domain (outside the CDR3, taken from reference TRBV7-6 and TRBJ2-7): GAGVSQSPRYKVTKRGQDVALRCDPISGHVSLYWYRQALGQGPEFLTYFNYEAQQDKSGLPNDRFSAERPEGSISTLTIQRTEQRDSAMYRCASSPMSGQGGEQYFGPGTRLTVT.

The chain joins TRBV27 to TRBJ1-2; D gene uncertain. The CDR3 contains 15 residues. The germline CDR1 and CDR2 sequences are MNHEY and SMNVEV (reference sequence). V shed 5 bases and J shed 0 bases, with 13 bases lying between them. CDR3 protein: CASSQRGDPNYGYTF. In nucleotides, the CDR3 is TGTGCCAGCAGTCAACGAGGTGATCCTAACTATGGCTACACCTTC.

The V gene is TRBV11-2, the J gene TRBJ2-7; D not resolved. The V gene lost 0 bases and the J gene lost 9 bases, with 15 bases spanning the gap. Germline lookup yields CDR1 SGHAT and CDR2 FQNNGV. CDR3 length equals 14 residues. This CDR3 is CASSLDLGSLGQYF. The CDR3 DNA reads TGTGCCAGCAGCTTAGACTTAGGCTCGCTGGGGCAGTACTTC.

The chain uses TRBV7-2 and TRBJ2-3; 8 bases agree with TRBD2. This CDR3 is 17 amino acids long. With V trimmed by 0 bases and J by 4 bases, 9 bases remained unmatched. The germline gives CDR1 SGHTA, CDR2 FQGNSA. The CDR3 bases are TGTGCCAGCAGCTTAGCCCCGAGCGGGAGAGGGGCAGATACGCAGTATTTT. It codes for CASSLAPSGRGADTQYF. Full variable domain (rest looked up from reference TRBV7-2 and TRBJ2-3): GAGVSQSPSNKVTEKGKDVELRCDPISGHTALYWYRQSLGQGLEFLIYFQGNSAPDKSGLPSDRFSAERTGGSVSTLTIQRTQQEDSAVYLCASSLAPSGRGADTQYFGPGTRLTVL.

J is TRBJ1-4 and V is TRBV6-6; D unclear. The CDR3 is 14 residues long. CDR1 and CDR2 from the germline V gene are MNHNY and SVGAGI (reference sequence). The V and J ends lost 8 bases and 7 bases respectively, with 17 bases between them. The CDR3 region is CASQGGGFPEKLFF. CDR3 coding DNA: TGTGCCAGCCAAGGCGGAGGCTTTCCTGAAAAACTGTTTTTT.

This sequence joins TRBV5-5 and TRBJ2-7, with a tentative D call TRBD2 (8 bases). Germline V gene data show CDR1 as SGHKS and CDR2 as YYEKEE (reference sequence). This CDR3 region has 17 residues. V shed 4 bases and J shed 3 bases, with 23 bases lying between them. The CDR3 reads CASSREGAQWVFYEQYF. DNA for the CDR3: TGTGCCAGCAGCCGGGAGGGGGCGCAGTGGGTATTCTACGAGCAGTACTTC.

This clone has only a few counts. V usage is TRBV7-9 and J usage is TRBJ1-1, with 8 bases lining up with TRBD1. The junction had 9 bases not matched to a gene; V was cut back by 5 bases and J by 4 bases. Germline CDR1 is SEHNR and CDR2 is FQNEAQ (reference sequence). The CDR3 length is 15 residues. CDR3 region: CASSHRQGWTTEAFF. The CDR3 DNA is TGTGCCAGCAGCCACCGACAGGGGTGGACCACTGAAGCTTTCTTT. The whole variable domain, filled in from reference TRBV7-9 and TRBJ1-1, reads DTGVSQNPRHKITKRGQNVTFRCDPISEHNRLYWYRQTLGQGPEFLTYFQNEAQLEKSRLLSDRFSAERPKGSFSTLEIQRTEQGDSAMYLCASSHRQGWTTEAFFGQGTRLTVV.

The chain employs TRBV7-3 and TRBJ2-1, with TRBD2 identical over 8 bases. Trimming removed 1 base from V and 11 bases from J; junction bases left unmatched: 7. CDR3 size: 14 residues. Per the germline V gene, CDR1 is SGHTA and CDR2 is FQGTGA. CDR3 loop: CASSLIIGGGQQFF. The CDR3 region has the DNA TGTGCCAGCAGCTTAATCATCGGCGGGGGGCAGCAGTTCTTC.

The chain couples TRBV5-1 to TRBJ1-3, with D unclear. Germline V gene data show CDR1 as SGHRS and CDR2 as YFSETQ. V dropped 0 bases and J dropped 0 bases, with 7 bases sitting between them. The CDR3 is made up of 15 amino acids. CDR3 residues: CASSLGALSGNTIYF. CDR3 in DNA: TGCGCCAGCAGCTTGGGCGCACTCTCTGGAAACACCATATATTTT.